These 29 T cell receptor beta chains originate from one sample sequenced in a study of blood T cell repertoires in COVID-19. Repertoires were generated with immunoSEQ multiplex PCR, while TCRdb's copy carries only in-frame clones and drops some. The table shows roughly 240,000 clones, with over 80% occurring only once. The sample consisted of peripheral blood. Receptors were obtained from a man aged 60-69 years who had recovered from COVID-19.

The V and J genes are TRBV14 and TRBJ1-1; TRBD1 matches 9 bases. Germline values: CDR1 SGHDN, CDR2 FVKESK. This CDR3 comprises 16 residues. V shed 0 bases and J 0 bases; nucleotides not matched to a gene: 2. CDR3 amino acids: CASSQEGTGMNTEAFF. For the CDR3, the DNA is TGTGCCAGCAGCCAAGAAGGGACAGGGATGAACACTGAAGCTTTCTTT.

This rearrangement joins TRBV9 to TRBJ1-1; TRBD1 is a possible D gene (6 bases). The CDR3 has 15 amino acids. Germline V CDR1 and CDR2: SGDLS, YYNGEE. V was trimmed by 0 bases and J by 1 base, leaving 10 bases between them. CDR3 DNA: TGTGCCAGCAGCGTAGTGGGGGCTGGGAACACTGAAGCTTTCTTT. This translates into CASSVVGAGNTEAFF.

The CDR3: CASSETASGGWADTQYF. The CDR3 DNA follows: TGTGCCAGCAGTGAAACCGCATCAGGGGGCTGGGCAGATACGCAGTATTTT. This sequence joins TRBV2 and TRBJ2-3; 8 nucleotides agree with TRBD1. V was clipped by 2 bases and J by 4 bases; unmatched bases: 11. Per germline, CDR1 SNHLY and CDR2 FYNNEI. CDR3 length equals 17 residues. Based on the CDR3 plus reference TRBV2 and TRBJ2-3, the full variable domain is EPEVTQTPSHQVTQMGQEVILRCVPISNHLYFYWYRQILGQKVEFLVSFYNNEISEKSEIFDDQFSVERPDGSNFTLKIRSTKLEDSAMYFCASSETASGGWADTQYFGPGTRLTVL.

A few counts support this clone. This rearrangement joins TRBV11-2 to TRBJ2-1; 7 bases map to TRBD2. V lost 5 bases to trimming and J lost 8 bases; unmatched junction nucleotides: 12. This CDR3 has 15 residues. In germline, CDR1 is SGHAT, CDR2 FQNNGV. CDR3 amino acids: CASSPREGLDYEQFF. CDR3 bases: TGTGCCAGCAGCCCCAGGGAGGGCCTCGACTATGAGCAGTTCTTC. Full variable domain (rest looked up from reference TRBV11-2 and TRBJ2-1): EAGVAQSPRYKIIEKRQSVAFWCNPISGHATLYWYQQILGQGPKLLIQFQNNGVVDDSQLPKDRFSAERLKGVDSTLKIQPAKLEDSAVYLCASSPREGLDYEQFFGPGTRLTVL.

This clone was observed a handful of times. The chain uses TRBV11-3 and TRBJ2-7; D call uncertain. V was clipped by 5 bases and J by 6 bases, with 14 bases between them. Germline V gene lookup returns CDR1 SGHNT and CDR2 YENEEA. The CDR3 runs 13 residues. The CDR3 spells CASSPGSHTEQYF. CDR3 in DNA: TGTGCCAGCAGCCCCGGGTCTCACACCGAGCAGTACTTC.

This chain connects TRBV10-3 to TRBJ2-7; no clear D. Germline V CDR1 and CDR2: ENHRY, SYGVKD. The CDR3 length is 11 residues. V was trimmed by 3 bases and J by 3 bases, leaving 3 bases between them. The CDR3: CAISDLYEQYF. The CDR3 DNA sequence: TGTGCCATCAGTGACCTCTACGAGCAGTACTTC.

The J gene is TRBJ2-7, the V gene TRBV7-9; 8 positions agree with TRBD2. V lost 5 bases, J lost 1 base, and 7 bases stayed unmatched. This CDR3 spans 15 amino acids. Germline V gene data show CDR1 as SEHNR and CDR2 as FQNEAQ (reference sequence). This CDR3 is CASSPGTRSSYEQYF. As DNA, the CDR3 is TGTGCCAGCAGCCCCGGGACTAGAAGTTCCTACGAGCAGTACTTC.

The V and J genes are TRBV7-3 and TRBJ2-1; D uncertain. With 5 bases removed from V and 2 bases from J, the gap between germline ends came to 13 bases. The germline gives CDR1 SGHTA, CDR2 FQGTGA. This CDR3 is 15 amino acids long. CDR3 region: CASSPELIPYNEQFF. The CDR3 region has the DNA TGTGCCAGCAGCCCTGAGTTAATCCCCTACAATGAGCAGTTCTTC.

The chain is built from TRBV27 and TRBJ2-4; 10 nucleotides agree with TRBD1. The trim removed 0 bases at V and 0 bases at J, leaving 8 bases unmatched. Germline lookup yields CDR1 MNHEY and CDR2 SMNVEV (reference sequence). The CDR3 runs to 19 residues. Here the CDR3 DNA reads TGTGCCAGCAGTTTATCCTCCGGGACAGGGGCCGTAGCCAAAAACATTCAGTACTTC. This sequence encodes CASSLSSGTGAVAKNIQYF.

This clone appeared a single time. The V gene is TRBV3-1 (or the pseudogene TRBV3-2), the J gene TRBJ1-4; tentative D call: TRBD1 (6 bases). Germline CDR1 reads LGHDT; CDR2 reads YNNKEL (reference sequence). This CDR3 has 14 amino acids. V gave up 3 bases and J gave up 1 base, with 6 bases separating them. The CDR3 region is CASSQTGTNEKLFF. The CDR3 coding sequence is TGTGCCAGCAGCCAGACAGGAACTAATGAAAAACTGTTTTTT.

The table lists this clone with many counts. V is TRBV5-8 and J is TRBJ2-7, with TRBD1 as a possible D gene (5 bases). This CDR3 spans 14 amino acids. Trimming pared 3 bases from V and 0 bases from J, leaving 10 bases between. Per the germline V gene, CDR1 is SGHTS and CDR2 is YDEGEE. The CDR3 coding sequence is TGTGCCAGCAGCTCAGGGTTACCCTCCTACGAGCAGTACTTC. It yields the protein CASSSGLPSYEQYF.

The rearrangement links TRBV6-5 to TRBJ2-7; D perhaps matches TRBD1 (6 bases). Germline loops: CDR1 MNHEY, CDR2 SVGAGI. The CDR3 contains 15 residues. Trimming stripped 5 bases from V and 5 bases from J, with 19 bases between. The CDR3 protein is CASSNRLNRAHEQYF. In DNA form, the CDR3 reads TGTGCCAGCAGTAACCGGCTAAACAGGGCCCACGAGCAGTACTTC.

The gene calls are TRBV10-3 and TRBJ1-6, with 7 bases fitting TRBD1. Losses at the gene ends were 6 bases for V and 7 bases for J; bases not matched to a gene: 3. Germline CDR1 ENHRY, CDR2 SYGVKD. The CDR3 is made up of 13 amino acids. The CDR3 here is CAIRGTANSPLHF. The DNA for the CDR3 is TGTGCCATCAGAGGGACAGCAAATTCACCCCTCCACTTT.

The rearrangement joins TRBV5-4 to TRBJ2-2, with a weak D call TRBD2 (5 bases). The CDR3 contains 13 residues. Germline V lookup: CDR1 SGHNT, CDR2 YYREEE (reference sequence). The ends were cut back, 4 bases at V and 5 bases at J, with 9 bases in the middle. CDR3 nucleotides: TGTGCCAGCAGCCCCCCGGGGACCGGGGAGCTGTTTTTT. This codes for CASSPPGTGELFF.

The CDR3 nucleotides are TGTGCCAGCCCCTCGGGATATAGCAATCAGCCCCAGCATTTT. Translated: CASPSGYSNQPQHF. The J gene is TRBJ1-5, the V gene TRBV2; the D is unclear. The V end was cut by 8 bases, the J end by 0 bases, with 11 bases between. The CDR3 is 14 amino acids. CDR1 is SNHLY, CDR2 FYNNEI, per germline.

Only a few counts were recorded for this clone. The germline gene is not matched at one end of the junction; a read error may be the cause. The chain uses TRBV7-7 and TRBJ1-1, with 11 nucleotides matching TRBD1. Germline loops: CDR1 SSHAT, CDR2 FNYEAQ (reference sequence). This CDR3 comprises 16 residues. The CDR3, as DNA: TGTGCTAGCAGCCAACTGGACAGGGGGCGCGAGGCTGAAGCTTTCTTT. Translated: CASSQLDRGREAEAFF.

The chain carries TRBV4-1 and TRBJ1-5, with TRBD1 matching over 7 bases. CDR1 is MGHRA, CDR2 YSYEKL, per germline. The J segment lost 3 bases and the V segment lost 8 bases, leaving 4 bases of the junction unmatched. The CDR3 extends over 13 amino acids. CDR3 amino acids: CASGGQYNQPQHF. The CDR3 coding sequence is TGCGCCAGCGGGGGACAGTACAATCAGCCCCAGCATTTT.

V usage is TRBV18 and J usage is TRBJ2-7; 7 nucleotides line up with TRBD1. V lost 6 bases to trimming and J lost 6 bases; unmatched junction nucleotides: 5. The CDR3 consists of 12 residues. Germline V CDR1 and CDR2: KGHSH, LQKENI. The CDR3 loop is CASSQQGTEQYF. CDR3 sequence (DNA): TGTGCCAGCTCGCAACAGGGGACCGAGCAGTACTTC.

The rearrangement links TRBV7-6 to TRBJ1-1, with D perhaps matching TRBD1 (6 bases). Trimming took 2 bases from V and 10 from J, leaving 20 bases between them. CDR1 SGHVS and CDR2 FNYEAQ come from the germline V gene. The CDR3 totals 15 residues. The CDR3 here is CASSLQPGVGFVAFF. In DNA, the CDR3 is TGTGCCAGCAGCTTACAGCCAGGGGTTGGTTTTGTAGCTTTCTTT.

The V call is TRBV2, the J call TRBJ2-5; 9 bases line up with TRBD2. This CDR3 is 16 amino acids long. Germline V gene lookup returns CDR1 SNHLY and CDR2 FYNNEI. Losses at the gene ends were 4 bases for V and 0 bases for J; bases not matched to a gene: 6. CDR3 protein: CASSAGGREYQETQYF. CDR3 bases: TGTGCCAGCAGTGCCGGCGGGAGGGAGTACCAAGAGACCCAGTACTTC.

The gene calls are TRBV18 and TRBJ2-5; TRBD2 matches 8 bases. The germline CDR1 and CDR2 sequences are KGHSH and LQKENI. Trimming at V came to 4 bases and at J to 2 bases, leaving 6 bases not matched to a gene. The CDR3 extends over 15 amino acids. The CDR3 loop is CASSRRTSRQETQYF. The CDR3 nucleotides read TGTGCCAGCTCACGGAGGACTAGCCGGCAAGAGACCCAGTACTTC.

This chain uses TRBV5-5 with TRBJ2-1; the D gene is possibly TRBD1 (6 bases). Trimming shortened V by 2 bases and J by 2 bases, and 14 bases separated the two germline ends. CDR1 and CDR2 from the germline V gene are SGHKS and YYEKEE (reference sequence). This CDR3 is 16 amino acids long. Written as DNA, the CDR3 is TGTGCCAGCAGCTTTTCAGGGGCGAATGCCTACAATGAGCAGTTCTTC. It specifies CASSFSGANAYNEQFF.

The V and J genes are TRBV6-5 and TRBJ2-5, with 7 bases lining up with TRBD1. This CDR3 contains 15 residues. The V and J ends lost 5 bases and 5 bases, in that order; junction bases with no gene match: 11. CDR1 and CDR2 (germline): MNHEY, SVGAGI. This CDR3 reads CASSTTGNEEETQYF. The DNA for the CDR3 is TGTGCCAGCAGTACGACAGGGAACGAGGAGGAGACCCAGTACTTC.

The chain couples TRBV9 to TRBJ2-5; D is undetermined. The CDR3 contains 14 residues. The V end was cut by 0 bases, the J end by 3 bases, with 9 bases between. Germline values: CDR1 SGDLS, CDR2 YYNGEE. Written as DNA, the CDR3 is TGTGCCAGCAGCGTAGGTGGTAGAAAAGAGACCCAGTACTTC. Translation gives CASSVGGRKETQYF.

The rearrangement uses TRBV3-1 (or the pseudogene TRBV3-2) and TRBJ2-1, with TRBD2 matching over 7 bases. The CDR3 is 15 residues long. Germline CDR1 and CDR2: LGHDT and YNNKEL (reference sequence). Trimming at V came to 1 base and at J to 5 bases, leaving 5 bases not matched to a gene. The CDR3 loop is CASSQASGSNNEQFF. The CDR3 bases are TGTGCCAGCAGCCAAGCTAGCGGATCAAACAATGAGCAGTTCTTC.

The chain employs TRBV5-1 and TRBJ2-1; 11 nucleotides agree with TRBD2. The CDR3 totals 17 residues. Germline values: CDR1 SGHRS, CDR2 YFSETQ. V lost 0 bases, J lost 2 bases, and 4 bases stayed unmatched. Written as DNA, the CDR3 is TGCGCCAGCAGCTTGGCTCCGACTAGCGGGACCTACAATGAGCAGTTCTTC. Residues: CASSLAPTSGTYNEQFF. Supplemented by reference TRBV5-1 and TRBJ2-1, the full variable domain reads KAGVTQTPRYLIKTRGQQVTLSCSPISGHRSVSWYQQTPGQGLQFLFEYFSETQRNKGNFPGRFSGRQFSNSRSEMNVSTLELGDSALYLCASSLAPTSGTYNEQFFGPGTRLTVL.

This clone appeared once. The chain recombines TRBV28 with TRBJ2-7; 12 positions match TRBD1. Trimming at V came to 5 bases and at J to 3 bases, leaving 5 bases not matched to a gene. CDR1 MDHEN and CDR2 SYDVKM come from the germline V gene. The CDR3 loop spans 15 amino acids. In nucleotides, the CDR3 is TGTGCCAGCAGTCAGGGGACAGGGGGCAGCTACGAGCAGTACTTC. Translation gives CASSQGTGGSYEQYF.

This chain joins TRBV30 and TRBJ1-2; 8 bases map to TRBD1. Losses at the gene ends were 0 bases for V and 8 bases for J; bases not matched to a gene: 8. From germline, CDR1 is GTSNPN and CDR2 SVGIG (reference sequence). The length of the CDR3 is 14 residues. This chain's CDR3 is CAWSVVTGAKGYTF. The DNA of the CDR3 is TGTGCCTGGAGTGTAGTGACAGGGGCGAAGGGCTACACCTTC.

The chain couples TRBV12-5 to TRBJ2-3; D perhaps matches TRBD1 (5 bases). This CDR3 comprises 16 residues. Germline CDR1 LGHNT, CDR2 FRNRAP. V was cut by 1 base and J by 0 bases, with 11 bases left in between. CDR3 in amino acids: CASGLERGYSTDTQYF. CDR3 bases: TGTGCTAGTGGTTTGGAAAGGGGTTATAGCACAGATACGCAGTATTTT.